A selection of T cell receptor beta chains follows, all from one sample in a study of OX40 agonist ivuxolimab in advanced cancers. Sequencing was performed with immunoSEQ multiplex PCR; in TCRdb, only in-frame clones are kept and a portion is missing. The sample comprises about 94,000 clones, about nine tenths of which are singletons, and 0.3% to 0.35% rests with the top ten. This material consisted of CD4+ or CD8+ T cells sorted from blood, taken in a trial of the OX40 agonist ivuxolimab. The receptors originated from an adult with an advanced solid tumor such as melanoma, head and neck, liver or kidney cancer. Both conserved end residues are part of each CDR3. D genes are given only for firm matches. Size values are once, few and many counts, or a class for expanded clones, and some rows have none.

v_gene,abundance,j_gene,d_gene,CDR3aa,CDR3nt
TRBV6-1,NA,TRBJ1-1,NA,CAISGQLAGNTEAFF,TGTGCCATCTCAGGACAGCTGGCGGGAAACACTGAAGCTTTCTTT
TRBV29-1,NA,TRBJ1-1,NA,CSVDGGRAFF,TGCAGCGTTGACGGGGGCCGGGCTTTCTTT
TRBV29-1,NA,TRBJ1-3,NA,CSVEAPGGNTIYF,TGCAGCGTTGAAGCCCCAGGGGGAAACACCATATATTTT
TRBV7-9,NA,TRBJ1-4,TRBD1,CASSTRQGDKLFF,TGTGCCAGCAGCACACGACAGGGGGATAAACTGTTTTTT
TRBV7-9,NA,TRBJ1-1,NA,CASKSLGANTEAFF,TGTGCCAGCAAATCCTTGGGGGCGAACACTGAAGCTTTCTTT
TRBV15,once,TRBJ2-3,TRBD2,CATSRDQGLAGTDTQYF,TGTGCCACCAGCAGAGATCAGGGACTAGCGGGGACAGATACGCAGTATTTT
TRBV5-1,NA,TRBJ1-2,NA,CASSVTTGRPGNGYTF,TGCGCCAGCAGCGTGACTACGGGACGGCCGGGGAATGGCTACACCTTC
TRBV30,NA,TRBJ2-2,NA,CAWSAGAGELFF,TGTGCCTGGAGTGCGGGGGCAGGGGAGCTGTTTTTT
TRBV4-1,NA,TRBJ2-7,NA,CASSQRQAHEQYF,TGCGCCAGCAGCCAAAGACAGGCCCACGAGCAGTACTTC
TRBV5-1,NA,TRBJ2-1,NA,CASSLPSGGNEQFF,TGCGCCAGCAGCTTGCCCTCAGGAGGGAATGAGCAGTTCTTC
TRBV5-1,NA,TRBJ2-6,TRBD1,CASSEGQGRSGANVLTF,TGCGCCAGCAGCGAGGGACAGGGACGCTCTGGGGCCAACGTCCTGACTTTC
TRBV4-2,NA,TRBJ2-5,TRBD2,CASSQGGGAWEQYF,TGTGCCAGCAGCCAAGGCGGGGGGGCCTGGGAGCAGTACTTC
TRBV19,NA,TRBJ2-3,NA,CASPTDTQYF,TGTGCCAGTCCCACAGATACGCAGTATTTT
TRBV6-5,NA,TRBJ2-1,NA,CASRRTDNEQFF,TGTGCCAGCCGTAGGACAGACAATGAGCAGTTCTTC
TRBV5-6,NA,TRBJ1-5,NA,CASSFASSTDQPQHF,TGTGCCAGCAGCTTTGCCTCCTCGACGGATCAGCCCCAGCATTTT
TRBV7-9,NA,TRBJ2-5,NA,CASSLDEGRETQYF,TGTGCCAGCAGCTTAGACGAGGGGCGAGAGACCCAGTACTTC
TRBV9,few,TRBJ1-2,NA,CASSVGQGAEGYTF,TGTGCCAGCAGCGTAGGCCAGGGTGCGGAGGGCTACACCTTC
TRBV12-5,NA,TRBJ1-2,NA,CASGDPPGRLTYGYTF,TGTGCTAGTGGAGATCCTCCGGGACGCCTTACGTATGGCTACACCTTC
TRBV7-3,NA,TRBJ1-1,NA,CASSERDRSNTEAFF,TGTGCCAGCAGTGAAAGGGACCGCTCGAACACTGAAGCTTTCTTT
TRBV27,NA,TRBJ2-7,NA,CASSTGFSEQYF,TGTGCCAGCAGCACAGGGTTCAGCGAGCAGTACTTC
TRBV4-2,NA,TRBJ2-1,NA,CASSQARREDNEQFF,TGTGCCAGCAGCCAAGCAAGGAGGGAGGACAATGAGCAGTTCTTC
TRBV7-3,NA,TRBJ2-7,NA,CASSPARGYEQYF,TGTGCCAGCAGTCCAGCCAGGGGTTACGAGCAGTACTTC
TRBV2,once,TRBJ2-1,NA,CASSVRVSPYNEQFF,TGTGCCAGCAGTGTAAGGGTTTCCCCCTACAATGAGCAGTTCTTC
TRBV5-1,NA,TRBJ1-1,NA,CASSLGSENTEAFF,TGCGCCAGCAGCTTAGGTTCAGAGAACACTGAAGCTTTCTTT
TRBV5-1,NA,TRBJ2-7,TRBD2,CASSLTGGSSYEQYF,TGCGCCAGCAGCTTGACCGGGGGGAGCTCCTACGAGCAGTACTTC
TRBV9,NA,TRBJ2-7,TRBD1,CASNNGQGQNEQYF,TGTGCCAGCAATAATGGACAGGGGCAAAACGAGCAGTACTTC
TRBV7-6,NA,TRBJ1-5,TRBD1,CASSLTTGAGQPQHF,TGTGCCAGCAGCTTAACTACAGGGGCAGGTCAGCCCCAGCATTTT
TRBV28,NA,TRBJ1-2,NA,CASSYNRGYTF,TGTGCCAGCAGTTATAACAGGGGCTACACCTTC
TRBV5-1,NA,TRBJ1-6,NA,CASSLRTDAFSYNSPLHF,TGCGCCAGCAGCTTGCGGACAGATGCTTTTTCTTATAATTCACCCCTCCACTTT
TRBV15,NA,TRBJ1-1,NA,CATSRVRSRGLNTEAFF,TGTGCCACCAGCAGAGTACGTTCGCGAGGGCTGAACACTGAAGCTTTCTTT
TRBV5-1,NA,TRBJ1-1,NA,CASSGTTGTNTEAFF,TGCGCCAGCAGCGGCACGACGGGGACGAACACTGAAGCTTTCTTT
TRBV11-2,NA,TRBJ1-4,TRBD1,CASSPTQGAPPTNEKLFF,TGTGCCAGCAGCCCAACTCAGGGGGCCCCCCCAACTAATGAAAAACTGTTTTTT
TRBV19,NA,TRBJ2-3,NA,CASSKLSGWGTDTQYF,TGTGCCAGTAGTAAGTTGTCGGGTTGGGGCACAGATACGCAGTATTTT
TRBV7-8,NA,TRBJ2-1,TRBD1,CASSRGQGDYNEQFF,TGTGCCAGCAGCCGGGGACAGGGTGACTACAATGAGCAGTTCTTC
TRBV2,NA,TRBJ2-7,NA,CASSDDPGSYEQYF,TGTGCCAGCAGTGACGATCCCGGCTCCTACGAGCAGTACTTC
TRBV5-4,NA,TRBJ2-1,NA,CASSKGVEQFF,TGTGCCAGCAGCAAAGGGGTTGAGCAGTTCTTC
TRBV9,once,TRBJ1-2,TRBD1,CASSVAPGQGTYGYTF,TGTGCCAGCAGCGTAGCCCCGGGACAGGGTACCTATGGCTACACCTTC
TRBV7-8,NA,TRBJ1-1,NA,CASSPWGGEVTEAFF,TGTGCCAGCAGCCCGTGGGGGGGCGAGGTAACTGAAGCTTTCTTT
TRBV6-6,NA,TRBJ2-5,TRBD2,CASTPMRGVQETQYF,TGTGCCAGCACACCCATGCGGGGGGTTCAAGAGACCCAGTACTTC
TRBV14,NA,TRBJ2-7,NA,CASSLRGPPDSSLYEQYF,TGTGCCAGCAGCCTCCGCGGCCCGCCGGACAGCAGTCTCTACGAGCAGTACTTC
TRBV5-4,NA,TRBJ1-1,NA,CASRRDGGGTEAFF,TGTGCCAGCAGGAGAGACGGGGGAGGCACTGAAGCTTTCTTT
TRBV19,NA,TRBJ2-7,TRBD1,CASSIIGQGGHEQYF,TGTGCCAGTAGTATAATAGGACAGGGCGGTCACGAGCAGTACTTC
TRBV5-1,NA,TRBJ2-7,NA,CASSFGAGISYEQYF,TGCGCCAGCAGCTTCGGGGCAGGGATCTCCTACGAGCAGTACTTC
TRBV6-6,NA,TRBJ2-5,NA,CASSPGTSQETQYF,TGTGCCAGCAGCCCCGGGACGTCGCAAGAGACCCAGTACTTC